The sequence of this T cell receptor (beta chain) was determined in a study of T cell repertoires in cytomegalovirus infection. General study points: Identification of carriers of CMV plus the relevant HLA was achieved through cumulative public TCR beta family frequency.

In TCRdb, the reads were re-called with MiXCR into one record per CDR3 protein. The sample holds 480,000 or so distinct CDR3 sequences; roughly 12% are singletons and the top ten take roughly 10%. V was pared by 4 bases and J by 4 bases, with 10 bases between. Looked up from germline, CDR1 is SNHLY and CDR2 is FYNNEI. This CDR3 is 13 amino acids long. With respect to this clonotype: Its specificity is not known.

The chain couples TRBV2 to TRBJ1-1; no firm D call. Sequencing was done on a sample of PBMCs. The clonotype comes from a human donor in good health (CMV status not recorded). Some clones in this sample may be carry-over from other donors' samples. The CDR3 DNA is TGTGCCAGCAGTGGACCGACGGGCACTGAAGCTTTCTTT. It encodes CASSGPTGTEAFF.